This T cell receptor beta chain was captured in a study of T cell responses to AZD1222 COVID-19 vaccine. A note on this clone: Its antigen is unidentified.

Findings of the study overall: At baseline, just 5 or 6 AZD1222 recipients tested seropositive. White British ancestry dominated among donors, who included more females, and clonal diversity was possibly underestimated.

Combined were second doses at about 4 or about 12 weeks. TCRdb keeps only in-frame clones here, not all; method: immunoSEQ multiplex PCR. The sample includes roughly 150,000 clones, about nine tenths of them seen just once. CDR3 length: 15 residues. Sequencing used peripheral blood, obtained 28 days after the second AZD1222 dose. The rearrangement joins TRBV21-1 to TRBJ2-1; TRBD2 is the table's D call, not checked against the DNA. TRBV21-1 is classified as a pseudogene. The TCR originated in an adult who received the AZD1222 COVID-19 vaccine. For the CDR3, the DNA is TGTGCCACATGTCGAAGGAGGGAGAATCACGATGAGCAGTTCTTC. Amino acid sequence: CATCRRRENHDEQFF.